The rows below give T cell receptor beta chains drawn from one sample of a study of Ad26.COV2.S vaccination and SARS-CoV-2 variants. Method: immunoSEQ multiplex PCR; TCRdb's copy keeps in-frame clones and lacks some. The sample contains about half a million clones, roughly 87% of which appear only once. The sequenced sample was peripheral blood, obtained in a trial of Ad26.COV2.S vaccine versus placebo. These receptors were collected from a person aged 18-60 years who received the Ad26.COV2.S COVID-19 vaccine or a placebo. Both conserved end residues are part of each CDR3. A D gene is named only where the DNA matches it firmly. A row's size may be missing; if present it is once, few, many or a size class.

clone_size	v_call	d_call	j_call	cdr3_aa
.	TRBV18	TRBD1	TRBJ1-1	CASSPRDRMNTEAFF
.	TRBV9	.	TRBJ1-1	CASSPGGLNTEAFF
.	TRBV7-2	TRBD1	TRBJ1-2	CASSNTGTGPDGYTF
.	TRBV19	.	TRBJ2-2	CASSRELTAGELFF
.	TRBV27	.	TRBJ2-1	CASSSTVNEQFF
.	TRBV28	.	TRBJ2-3	CASSFLVRRGRSSTDTQYF
.	TRBV2	.	TRBJ1-1	CASQFQGTLNTEAFF
once	TRBV15	.	TRBJ2-7	CATSRDQGRFDYEQYF
.	TRBV19	.	TRBJ1-2	CASSTRAGYGYTF
once	TRBV5-4	.	TRBJ2-3	CASSFGTLPDTQYF
.	TRBV13	.	TRBJ2-1	CASSLVSRYNEQFF
.	TRBV28	TRBD1	TRBJ1-5	CASSFEGASGNQPQHF
.	TRBV9	TRBD1	TRBJ2-3	CASSGQGLSDTQYF
.	TRBV11-3	TRBD2	TRBJ2-2	CASSGEGVEELFF
.	TRBV27	.	TRBJ2-7	CASGTSYGTGYEQYF
.	TRBV28	.	TRBJ1-5	CATGSPFSGEGRVRNQPQHF
few	TRBV18	.	TRBJ1-1	CASSPKTGNTEAFF
.	TRBV7-8	TRBD2	TRBJ2-2	CASSATSGGFGGELFF
.	TRBV2	.	TRBJ2-3	CASRSGMDSSDTQYF
.	TRBV27	.	TRBJ2-3	CASSLWSTDTQYF
.	TRBV27	.	TRBJ2-3	CASSLYGRGSDTQYF
many	TRBV28	TRBD1	TRBJ1-2	CASSSQGERNGYTF
.	TRBV6-5	.	TRBJ1-4	CASRGPNEKLFF
.	TRBV6-5	.	TRBJ1-2	CASSYAAGRTYGYTF
.	TRBV28	TRBD1	TRBJ2-7	CASSPRQGPYEQYF
.	TRBV6-6	.	TRBJ1-1	CASREQTLNTEAFF
.	TRBV2	.	TRBJ2-6	CASTSRSGANVLTF
.	TRBV9	TRBD2	TRBJ2-2	CASSVGLAGVSGELFF
.	TRBV4-3	TRBD2	TRBJ2-2	CASSQPGLAVPGELFF
.	TRBV28	.	TRBJ2-7	CASSSKLGQGIGYEQYF
.	TRBV19	TRBD1	TRBJ1-5	CASRRTGINQPQHF